This T cell receptor beta chain came from a study of T cell repertoires in cytomegalovirus infection. Study information: Carrying CMV and the relevant HLA type showed in public TCR beta signatures. Study-wide findings and caveats: What dominated the ex vivo response were HLA-C-restricted CMV-specific TCR beta clonotypes. Cumulative frequency (of public TCR beta family members) identified carriers of CMV plus the relevant HLA.

From the reads, TCRdb called clonotypes with MiXCR, one entry per CDR3 protein. In the table there are approximately 500,000 distinct CDR3 sequences, approximately 10% of which are singletons. Many counts were recorded for this clonotype. The antigen is unknown. The specimen sequenced was PBMCs. This receptor was taken from a human donor in good health (CMV status not recorded). Some clones in this sample may be carry-over from other donors' samples.

In DNA form, the CDR3 reads TGTGCCAGCAGCCGGACTAGCGGGAGTACCCACGAGCAGTACTTC. This encodes CASSRTSGSTHEQYF. This rearrangement joins TRBV7-6 to TRBJ2-7, with 13 bases fitting TRBD2. Germline assignment: CDR1 SGHVS and CDR2 FNYEAQ. This CDR3 is 15 amino acids long. The V gene end was trimmed by 5 bases and the J gene end by 5 bases; junction bases not matched to a gene: 6. Full variable domain (outside the CDR3, taken from reference TRBV7-6 and TRBJ2-7): GAGVSQSPRYKVTKRGQDVALRCDPISGHVSLYWYRQALGQGPEFLTYFNYEAQQDKSGLPNDRFSAERPEGSISTLTIQRTEQRDSAMYRCASSRTSGSTHEQYFGPGTRLTVT.